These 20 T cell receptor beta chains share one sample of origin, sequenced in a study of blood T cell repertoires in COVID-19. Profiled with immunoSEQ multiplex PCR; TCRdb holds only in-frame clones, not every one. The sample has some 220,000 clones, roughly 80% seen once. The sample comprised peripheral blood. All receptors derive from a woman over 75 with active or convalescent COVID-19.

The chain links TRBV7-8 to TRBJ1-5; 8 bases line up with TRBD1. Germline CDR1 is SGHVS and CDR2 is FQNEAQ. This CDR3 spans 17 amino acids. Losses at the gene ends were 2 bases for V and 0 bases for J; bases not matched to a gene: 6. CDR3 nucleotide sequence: TGTGCCAGCAGCTTAACGACAGGGGCATATAGCAATCAGCCCCAGCATTTT. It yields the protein CASSLTTGAYSNQPQHF.

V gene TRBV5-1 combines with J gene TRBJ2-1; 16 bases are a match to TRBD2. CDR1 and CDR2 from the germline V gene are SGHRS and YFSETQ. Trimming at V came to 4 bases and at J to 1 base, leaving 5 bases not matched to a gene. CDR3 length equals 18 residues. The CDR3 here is CASSAGLAGGRSYNEQFF. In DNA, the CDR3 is TGCGCCAGCAGCGCGGGACTAGCGGGGGGGCGTTCCTACAATGAGCAGTTCTTC.

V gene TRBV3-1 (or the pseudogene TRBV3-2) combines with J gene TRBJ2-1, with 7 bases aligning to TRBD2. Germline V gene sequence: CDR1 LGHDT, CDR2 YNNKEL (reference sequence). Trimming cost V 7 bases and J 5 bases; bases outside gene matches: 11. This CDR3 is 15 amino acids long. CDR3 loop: CASTLASPGHNEQFF. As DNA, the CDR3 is TGTGCCAGCACACTAGCGTCCCCAGGCCACAATGAGCAGTTCTTC.

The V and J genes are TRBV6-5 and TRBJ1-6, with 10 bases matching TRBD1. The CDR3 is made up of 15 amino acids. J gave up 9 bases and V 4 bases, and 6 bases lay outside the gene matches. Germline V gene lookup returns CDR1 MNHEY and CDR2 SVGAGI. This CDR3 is CASSFETGGVSPLHF. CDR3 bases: TGTGCCAGCAGTTTCGAGACAGGGGGCGTTTCACCCCTCCACTTT.

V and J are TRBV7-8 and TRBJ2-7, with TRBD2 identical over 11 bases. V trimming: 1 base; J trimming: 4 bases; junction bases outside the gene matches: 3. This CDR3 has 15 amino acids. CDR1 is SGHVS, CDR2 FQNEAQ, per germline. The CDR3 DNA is TGTGCCAGCAGCTTAGGTCTAGCGGGGGGATACGAGCAGTACTTC. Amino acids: CASSLGLAGGYEQYF.

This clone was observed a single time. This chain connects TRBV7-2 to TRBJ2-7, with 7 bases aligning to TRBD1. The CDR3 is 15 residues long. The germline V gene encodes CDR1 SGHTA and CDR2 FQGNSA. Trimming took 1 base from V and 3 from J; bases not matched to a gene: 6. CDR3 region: CASSLVGTEGYEQYF. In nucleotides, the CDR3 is TGTGCCAGCAGCTTAGTAGGGACAGAAGGCTACGAGCAGTACTTC.

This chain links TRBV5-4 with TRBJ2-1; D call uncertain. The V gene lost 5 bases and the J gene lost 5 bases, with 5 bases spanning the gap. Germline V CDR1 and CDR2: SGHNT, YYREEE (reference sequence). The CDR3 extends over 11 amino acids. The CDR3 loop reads CASSLNNEQFF. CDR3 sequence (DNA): TGTGCCAGCAGTTTAAACAATGAGCAGTTCTTC.

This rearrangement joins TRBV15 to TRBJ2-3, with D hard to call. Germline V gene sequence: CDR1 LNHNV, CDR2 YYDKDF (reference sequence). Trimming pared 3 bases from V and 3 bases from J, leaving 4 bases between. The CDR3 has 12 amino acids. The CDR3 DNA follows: TGTGCCACCAGCAGCCTTACAGATACGCAGTATTTT. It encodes CATSSLTDTQYF.

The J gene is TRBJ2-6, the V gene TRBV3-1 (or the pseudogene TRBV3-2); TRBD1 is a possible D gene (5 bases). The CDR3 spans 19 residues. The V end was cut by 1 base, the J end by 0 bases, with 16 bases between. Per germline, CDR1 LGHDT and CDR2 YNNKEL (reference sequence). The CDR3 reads CASSQGNRRRSSGANVLTF. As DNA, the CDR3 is TGTGCCAGCAGCCAAGGGAACAGGCGGCGGTCCTCTGGGGCCAACGTCCTGACTTTC.

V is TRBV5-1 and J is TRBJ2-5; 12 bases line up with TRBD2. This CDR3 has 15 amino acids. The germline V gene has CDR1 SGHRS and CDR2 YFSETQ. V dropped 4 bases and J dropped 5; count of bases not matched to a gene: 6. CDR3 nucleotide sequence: TGCGCCAGCAGCCCTCTAGCGGGGGGGCCGGAGACCCAGTACTTC. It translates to CASSPLAGGPETQYF.

The CDR3 sequence is CASSFLAGGQNEQFF. DNA of the CDR3: TGCGCCAGCAGCTTCCTAGCGGGAGGGCAAAATGAGCAGTTCTTC. The rearrangement links TRBV5-1 to TRBJ2-1; 12 bases fit TRBD2. Unmatched junction bases numbered 4, after V lost 2 bases and J lost 7 bases. From germline, CDR1 is SGHRS and CDR2 YFSETQ. The CDR3 runs 15 residues.

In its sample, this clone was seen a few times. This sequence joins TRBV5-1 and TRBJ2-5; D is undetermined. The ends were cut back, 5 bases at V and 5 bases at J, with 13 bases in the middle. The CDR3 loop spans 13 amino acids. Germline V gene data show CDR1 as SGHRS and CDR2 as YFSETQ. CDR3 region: CASRASSEETQYF. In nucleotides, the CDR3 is TGCGCCAGCAGGGCAAGCTCGGAGGAGACCCAGTACTTC.

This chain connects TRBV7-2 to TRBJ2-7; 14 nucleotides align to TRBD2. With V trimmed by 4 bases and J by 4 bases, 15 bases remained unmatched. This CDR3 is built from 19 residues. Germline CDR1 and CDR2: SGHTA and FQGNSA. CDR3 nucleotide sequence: TGTGCCAGCAGCTATAGACTAGCGGGAGGGCCCCTAGTTTTTTACGAGCAGTACTTC. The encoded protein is CASSYRLAGGPLVFYEQYF.

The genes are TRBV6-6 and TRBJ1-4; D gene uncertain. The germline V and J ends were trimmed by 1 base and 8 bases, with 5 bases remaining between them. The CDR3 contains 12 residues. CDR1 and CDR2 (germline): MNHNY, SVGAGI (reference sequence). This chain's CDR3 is CASSYWEEKLFF. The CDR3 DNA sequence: TGTGCCAGCAGTTACTGGGAGGAAAAACTGTTTTTT.

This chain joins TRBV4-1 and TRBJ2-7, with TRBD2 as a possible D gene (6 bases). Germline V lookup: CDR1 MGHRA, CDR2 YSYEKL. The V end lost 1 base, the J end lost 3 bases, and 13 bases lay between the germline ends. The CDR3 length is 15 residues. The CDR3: CASSQARGASYEQYF. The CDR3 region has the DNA TGCGCCAGCAGCCAAGCCCGCGGGGCAAGCTACGAGCAGTACTTC.

CDR3 nucleotides: TGTGCCAGCAGCTTAAGACTAGGCAACACAGATACGCAGTATTTT. It specifies CASSLRLGNTDTQYF. The chain combines TRBV7-9 with TRBJ2-3; maybe TRBD2 (6 bases). The CDR3 has 15 residues. Germline V gene sequence: CDR1 SEHNR, CDR2 FQNEAQ (reference sequence). Between the trimmed V and J ends, which lost 2 bases and 2 bases, there was a span of 11 bases.

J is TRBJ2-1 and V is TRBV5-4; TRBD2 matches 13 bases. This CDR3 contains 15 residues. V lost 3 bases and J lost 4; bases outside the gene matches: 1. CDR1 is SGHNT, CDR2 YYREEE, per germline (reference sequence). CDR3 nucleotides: TGTGCCAGCAGCTCGACTAGCGGGAGGTACAATGAGCAGTTCTTC. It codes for CASSSTSGRYNEQFF.

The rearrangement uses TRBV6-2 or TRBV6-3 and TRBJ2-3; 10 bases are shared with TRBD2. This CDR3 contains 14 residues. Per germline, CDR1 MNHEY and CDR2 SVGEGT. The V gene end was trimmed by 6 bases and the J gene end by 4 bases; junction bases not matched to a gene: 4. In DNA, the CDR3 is TGTGCCAGCAGGCCTAGCGGGGGTGCAGATACGCAGTATTTT. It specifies CASRPSGGADTQYF.

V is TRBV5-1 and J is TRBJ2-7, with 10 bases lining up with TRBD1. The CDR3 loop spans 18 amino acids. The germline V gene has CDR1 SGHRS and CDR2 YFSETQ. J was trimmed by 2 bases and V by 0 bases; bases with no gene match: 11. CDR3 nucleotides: TGCGCCAGCAGCTTGGCCGGGACAGGGGCCCTAGGAACCTACGAGCAGTACTTC. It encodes CASSLAGTGALGTYEQYF.

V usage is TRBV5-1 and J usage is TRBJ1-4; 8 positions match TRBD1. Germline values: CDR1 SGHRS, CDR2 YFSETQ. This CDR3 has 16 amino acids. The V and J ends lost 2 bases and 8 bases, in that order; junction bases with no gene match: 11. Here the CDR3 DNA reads TGCGCCAGCAGCTTAGGCGGACAGGGCATGGTGGAAAAACTGTTTTTT. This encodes CASSLGGQGMVEKLFF.